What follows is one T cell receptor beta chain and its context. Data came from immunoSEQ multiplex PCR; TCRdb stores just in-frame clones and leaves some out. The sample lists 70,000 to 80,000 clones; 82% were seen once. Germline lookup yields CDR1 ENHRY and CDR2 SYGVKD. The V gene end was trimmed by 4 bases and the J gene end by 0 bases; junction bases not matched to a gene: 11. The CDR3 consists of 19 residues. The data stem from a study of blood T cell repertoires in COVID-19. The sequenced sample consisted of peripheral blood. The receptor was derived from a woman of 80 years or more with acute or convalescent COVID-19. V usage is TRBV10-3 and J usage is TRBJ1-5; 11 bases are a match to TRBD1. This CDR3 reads CAISGGPGQGAVSNQPQHF. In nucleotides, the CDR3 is TGTGCCATCAGTGGGGGGCCTGGACAGGGGGCCGTTAGCAATCAGCCCCAGCATTTT.